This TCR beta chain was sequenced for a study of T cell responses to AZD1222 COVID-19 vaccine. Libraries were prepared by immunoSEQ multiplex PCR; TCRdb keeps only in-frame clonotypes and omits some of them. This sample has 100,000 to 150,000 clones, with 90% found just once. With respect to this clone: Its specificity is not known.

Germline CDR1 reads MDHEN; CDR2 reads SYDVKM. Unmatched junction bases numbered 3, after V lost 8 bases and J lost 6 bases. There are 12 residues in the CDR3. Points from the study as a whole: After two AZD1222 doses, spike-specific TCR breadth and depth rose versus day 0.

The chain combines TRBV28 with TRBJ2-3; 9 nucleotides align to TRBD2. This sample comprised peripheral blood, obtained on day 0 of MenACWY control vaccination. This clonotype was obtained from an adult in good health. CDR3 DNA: TGTGCCAGCTCTAGCGGGGTTGATACGCAGTATTTT. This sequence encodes CASSSGVDTQYF.